This section outlines one T cell receptor (beta chain) sequence together with its context. As yet, its antigen is unknown. This entry comes from a study of cytomegalovirus exposure and HLA in healthy donors. The study's findings and limits: For TCR beta chains, V- and J-gene trimming was later linked to a missense DCLRE1C variant. TRBV6-2, TRBV6-3 and some other V segments were excluded as indistinguishable. Analysis performed later found approximately 17,000 TCR beta sequences associated with HLA alleles at 0.05 false discovery rate. Accurate prediction of HLA-A and HLA-B alleles (for most subjects) was reportedly achieved from TCR beta sequences.

The CDR3 has 13 amino acids. Germline-derived CDR1 and CDR2 are LNHNV and YYDKDF (reference sequence). V was pared by 0 bases and J by 5 bases, with 7 bases between. Both 60 Vbeta primers and 13 Jbeta primers went into the PCR. The data were produced by immunoSEQ multiplex PCR, yet TCRdb's version contains in-frame clones alone and is incomplete. The table has under 130,000 clones, approximately 86% seen once. What was sequenced was PBMCs. The clonotype originates from a young man in good health and CMV-seronegative. The chain employs TRBV15 and TRBJ1-1; D remains ambiguous. CDR3 residues: CATSREPRTEAFF. DNA of the CDR3: TGTGCCACCAGCAGAGAACCGCGGACTGAAGCTTTCTTT.